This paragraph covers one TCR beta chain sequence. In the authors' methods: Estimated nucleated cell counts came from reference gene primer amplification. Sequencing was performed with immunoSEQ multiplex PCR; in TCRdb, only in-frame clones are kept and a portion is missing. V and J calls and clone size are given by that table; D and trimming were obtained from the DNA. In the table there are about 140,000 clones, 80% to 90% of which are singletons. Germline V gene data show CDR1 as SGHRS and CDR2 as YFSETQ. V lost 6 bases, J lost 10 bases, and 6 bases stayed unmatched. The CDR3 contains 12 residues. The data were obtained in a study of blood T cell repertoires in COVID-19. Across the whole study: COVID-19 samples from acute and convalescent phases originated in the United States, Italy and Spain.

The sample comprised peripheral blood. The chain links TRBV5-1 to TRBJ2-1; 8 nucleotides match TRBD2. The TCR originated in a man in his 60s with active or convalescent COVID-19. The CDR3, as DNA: TGCGCCAGCACAGCGGGGGCGCGGGAGCAGTTCTTC. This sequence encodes CASTAGAREQFF.